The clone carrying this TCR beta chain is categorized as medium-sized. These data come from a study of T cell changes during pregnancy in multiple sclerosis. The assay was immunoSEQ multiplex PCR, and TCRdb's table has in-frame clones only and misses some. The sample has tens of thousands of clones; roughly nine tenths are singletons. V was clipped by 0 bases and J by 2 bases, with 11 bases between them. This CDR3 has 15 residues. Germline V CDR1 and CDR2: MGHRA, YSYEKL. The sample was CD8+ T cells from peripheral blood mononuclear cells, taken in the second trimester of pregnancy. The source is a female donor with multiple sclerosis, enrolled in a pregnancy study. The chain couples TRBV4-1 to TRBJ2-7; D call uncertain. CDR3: CASSQDHPGPYEQYF. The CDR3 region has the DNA TGCGCCAGCAGCCAAGATCACCCAGGCCCCTACGAGCAGTACTTC.